This T cell receptor beta chain was identified during a study of blood T cell repertoires in COVID-19. Study at large: Collection of acute and convalescent COVID-19 samples took place in the United States, Italy and Spain.

Only in-frame clones appear in the TCRdb table, and some are missing; sequencing was by immunoSEQ multiplex PCR. Here the sample spans approximately 71,000 clones, 88% being singletons. Between the trimmed V and J ends, which lost 4 bases and 3 bases, there was a span of 10 bases. CDR3 length equals 13 residues. Germline V gives CDR1 MNHEY, CDR2 SMNVEV (reference sequence). The V call is TRBV27, the J call TRBJ2-7; D call uncertain. This TCR was recovered from a human donor in a cohort sampled during active COVID-19. Sample: peripheral blood. The CDR3 loop reads CASSSNTYYEQYF. In DNA form, the CDR3 reads TGTGCCAGCAGTTCAAATACCTACTACGAGCAGTACTTC.